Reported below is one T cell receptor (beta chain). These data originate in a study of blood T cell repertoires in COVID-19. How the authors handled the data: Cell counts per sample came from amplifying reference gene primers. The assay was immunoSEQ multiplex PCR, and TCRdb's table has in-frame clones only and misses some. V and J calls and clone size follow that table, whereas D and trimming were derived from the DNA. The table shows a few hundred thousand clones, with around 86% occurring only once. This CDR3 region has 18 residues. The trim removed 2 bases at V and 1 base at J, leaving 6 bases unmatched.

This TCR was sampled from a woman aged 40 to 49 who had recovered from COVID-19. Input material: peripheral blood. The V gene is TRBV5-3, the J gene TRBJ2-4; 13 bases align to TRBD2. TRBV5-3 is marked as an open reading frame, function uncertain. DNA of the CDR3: TGTGCCAGAAGCTTACTACTAGCGGGAGGGCCGGCCAAAAACATTCAGTACTTC. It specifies CARSLLLAGGPAKNIQYF.